This TCR beta chain was recovered during a study of CD8 T cells in Susac syndrome (dated 2019 in TCRdb). Looking at the study overall: Among the sequenced Susac syndrome patients, 5 or 6 had clinically active disease and 8 or 9 were in clinical remission. Susac syndrome patients were therapy-naive, on corticosteroids (some also receiving IVIg), or on IVIg alone at blood withdrawal. Clonality of the CD8+ T cell repertoire was compared between roughly 13 healthy donors, approximately 14 Susac syndrome patients and approximately 16 multiple sclerosis patients. The study used repertoire sequencing to test whether antigen drove CD8+ T cell activation and differentiation in Susac syndrome.

On this clonotype itself: Its antigen specificity is not known. There are no base qualities to consult, and no much larger clone falls within one base.

High-throughput TCR beta sequencing profiled peripheral blood CD8+ and CD4+ T cells from healthy donors, Susac syndrome patients and multiple sclerosis patients. Recently defined diagnostic criteria for definite or probable disease were met by the Susac syndrome patients. Bulk CD8+ and CD4+ T cells were purified by magnetic negative isolation, while CD8+ TEMRA cells were enriched using FACS. Blood was drawn into EDTA tubes, processed within 24 hours, and PBMCs were isolated by density gradient centrifugation. PBMCs intended for TCR sequencing were cryopreserved in liquid nitrogen and thawed later in a water bath at 37 degrees C. Purity of sorted or isolated CD4+, CD8+ and CD8+ TEMRA cells was at least 90%. The CDR3 covers 13 residues, taking in both the cysteine and the phenylalanine. The CDR3 DNA has 39 bases and is translated from base 1. Trimming takes 4 bases off V and 7 bases off J; junction bases not matched to a gene: 2. The germline V gene provides CDR1 MGHDK and CDR2 SYGVNS.

RNA was extracted using the RNeasy kit, and roughly 0.5 to 1 microgram was reverse transcribed with random hexamers. The immunoSEQ multiplex PCR assay, which covers 54 Vbeta and 13 Jbeta segments, was used to amplify TCR beta CDR3 regions. Bias from PCR amplification was corrected by using a synthetic template baseline for primer optimization and for computational correction. The paper's data handling went like this. Reads were assigned to V, D and J genes according to IMGT and analyzed in immunoSEQ Analyzer, with only productive sequences retained. Clonality was calculated as one minus the Shannon entropy normalized by log2 of the number of productive unique sequences. For each patient and control, public and private clones were evaluated among the 100 most prevalent clones. Susac-specific clones were defined as absent from healthy and MS cohorts, around 970 published viral clones and other ImmuneACCESS disease sequences. The public reads were run again by TCRdb, first through fastp at Q25 and then through MiXCR, and only productive beta chains were kept. When rows share a CDR3 protein, they turn into one entry using the most common DNA and genes. The V and J calls follow TCRdb's processing rather than the paper's. Recorded for this sample are fewer than 150,000 distinct CDR3 sequences; approximately 95% of them occurred a single time. The top ten constitute approximately 0.18% of the sample.

What the study reported, not specific to this receptor: Around 15 Susac-specific public clones were identified in the total CD8+ repertoire, and four to six Susac-specific public clones were identified in the CD8+ TEMRA repertoire. The study acknowledged that relatively few individuals were included in the TCR sequencing and HLA analysis. CD8+ repertoires in Susac syndrome showed clonal expansion, which was highest in CD8+ TEMRA cells and was greater in clinically active patients than in remitting patients.

Recombination connected TRBV25-1 to TRBJ1-3; TRBD1 matches 9 bases in the middle. This clonotype originated in a human donor with Susac syndrome. The sample comprised CD8+ T cells from PBMCs. CDR3 sequence: CASSGQGGNTIYF. At the DNA level, the sequence is TGTGCCAGCAGTGGACAGGGGGGCAACACCATATATTTT.